The T cell receptor (beta chain) under discussion was sequenced for a study of blood T cells in healthy people across ages. The authors ran a second PCR of about 6 to 11 cycles using a sample-barcoded 5' primer and a J-beta primer mix. MiXCR was run by TCRdb on the 5' RACE reads, yielding one entry per CDR3 protein. This table has 1.5 million to 2 million distinct CDR3 sequences, approximately 30% appearing once. The sequence came from a woman in her thirties in good health. Sequences were obtained from blood.

The CDR3, as DNA: TGTGCCAGCAGCTTGGGAGGGTCGGGTAATGAAAAACTGTTTTTT. Its protein product is CASSLGGSGNEKLFF. The rearrangement links TRBV7-2 to TRBJ1-4; D not resolved. Germline lookup yields CDR1 SGHTA and CDR2 FQGNSA. Trimming removed 3 bases from V and 4 bases from J, with 12 bases in between. The length of the CDR3 is 15 residues.